The clone carrying this T cell receptor beta chain was detected only a few times. Its antigen is still unknown. TCR cDNA, made by 5'RACE template switching, carried an added universal primer site and UMIs. TCRdb called the 5' RACE reads again in MiXCR, with one record for every CDR3 protein. The sample contains about 120,000 distinct CDR3 sequences, approximately 8.4% of which appear only once. The data are from a study of T cells after yellow fever vaccination. General observations from the study: Although the secondary response was weaker, it peaked faster, at day 5 versus 15. Some clonotypes, a small share, were shared between CD4 and CD8 compartments.

The CDR3 covers 16 residues. Germline values: CDR1 SNHLY, CDR2 FYNNEI. V lost 1 base, J lost 0 bases, and 4 bases stayed unmatched. This sequence was found in a young man who received the YFV17D yellow fever vaccine. The material sequenced was CD8+ T cells sorted from PBMCs, taken on the day of the yellow fever booster vaccination. The chain carries TRBV2 and TRBJ2-3; 7 bases map to TRBD1. The CDR3 loop reads CASSEGQGVSTDTQYF. The CDR3, as DNA: TGTGCCAGCAGTGAAGGGCAGGGGGTTAGCACAGATACGCAGTATTTT.